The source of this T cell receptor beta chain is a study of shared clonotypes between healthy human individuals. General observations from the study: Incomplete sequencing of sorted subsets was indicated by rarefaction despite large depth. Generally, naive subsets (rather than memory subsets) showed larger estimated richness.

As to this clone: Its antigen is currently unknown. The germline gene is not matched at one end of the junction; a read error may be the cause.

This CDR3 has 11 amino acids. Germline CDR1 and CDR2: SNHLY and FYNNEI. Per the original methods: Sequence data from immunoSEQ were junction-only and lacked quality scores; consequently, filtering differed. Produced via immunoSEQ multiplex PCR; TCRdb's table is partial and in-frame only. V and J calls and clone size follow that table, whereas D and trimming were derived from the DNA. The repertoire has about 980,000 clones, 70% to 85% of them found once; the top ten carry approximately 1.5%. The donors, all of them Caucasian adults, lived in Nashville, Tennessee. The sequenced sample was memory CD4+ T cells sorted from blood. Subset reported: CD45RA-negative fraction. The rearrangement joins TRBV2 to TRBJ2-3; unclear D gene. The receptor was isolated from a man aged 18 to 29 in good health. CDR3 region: CASSEAETRYF. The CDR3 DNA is TGTGCCAGCAGTGAAGCGGAGACGCGGTATTTT.